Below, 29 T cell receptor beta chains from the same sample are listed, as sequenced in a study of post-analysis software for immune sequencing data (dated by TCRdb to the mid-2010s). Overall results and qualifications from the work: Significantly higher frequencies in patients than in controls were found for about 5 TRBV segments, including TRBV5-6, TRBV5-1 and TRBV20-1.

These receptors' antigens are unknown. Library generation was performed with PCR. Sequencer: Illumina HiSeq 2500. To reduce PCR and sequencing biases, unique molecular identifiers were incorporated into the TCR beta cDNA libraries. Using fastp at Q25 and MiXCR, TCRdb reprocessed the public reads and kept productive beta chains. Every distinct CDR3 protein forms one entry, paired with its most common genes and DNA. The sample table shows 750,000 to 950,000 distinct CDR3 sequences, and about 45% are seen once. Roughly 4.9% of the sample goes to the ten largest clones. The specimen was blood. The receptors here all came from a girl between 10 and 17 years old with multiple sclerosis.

The CDR3 nucleotides are TGTGCCAGCAGGCCCAGCGCGGGATACGGCTACACCTTC. Translation: CASRPSAGYGYTF. The chain has TRBV6-6 and TRBJ1-2, with D unclear. The length of the CDR3 is 13 residues. V lost 6 bases and J lost 8, with 16 bases in between. Germline V gene sequence: CDR1 MNHNY, CDR2 SVGAGI (reference sequence).

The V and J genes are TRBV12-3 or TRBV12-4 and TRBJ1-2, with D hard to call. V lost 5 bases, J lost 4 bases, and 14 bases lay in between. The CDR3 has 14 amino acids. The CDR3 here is CASSVGGPLYGYTF. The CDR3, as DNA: TGTGCCAGCAGTGTAGGCGGGCCTCTCTATGGCTACACCTTC.

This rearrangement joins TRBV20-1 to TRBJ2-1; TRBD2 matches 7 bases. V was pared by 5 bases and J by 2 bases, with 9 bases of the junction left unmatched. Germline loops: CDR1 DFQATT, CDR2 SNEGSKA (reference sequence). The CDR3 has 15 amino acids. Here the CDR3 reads CSAPHTSAPYNEQFF. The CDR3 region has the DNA TGCAGTGCTCCTCATACTAGCGCACCCTACAATGAGCAGTTCTTC.

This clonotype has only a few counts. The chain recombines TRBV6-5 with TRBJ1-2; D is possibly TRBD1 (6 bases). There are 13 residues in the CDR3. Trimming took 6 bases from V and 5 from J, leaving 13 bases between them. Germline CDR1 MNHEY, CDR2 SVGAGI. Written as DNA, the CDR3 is TGTGCCAGCAGCCAGAGGGGGAGGTATGGCTACACCTTC. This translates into CASSQRGRYGYTF.

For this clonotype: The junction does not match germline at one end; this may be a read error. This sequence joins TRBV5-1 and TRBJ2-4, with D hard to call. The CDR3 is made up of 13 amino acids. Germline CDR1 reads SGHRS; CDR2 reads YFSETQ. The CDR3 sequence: CARSWPAGNIQYF. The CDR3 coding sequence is TGCGCCAGAAGCTGGCCGGCTGGAAACATTCAGTACTTC.

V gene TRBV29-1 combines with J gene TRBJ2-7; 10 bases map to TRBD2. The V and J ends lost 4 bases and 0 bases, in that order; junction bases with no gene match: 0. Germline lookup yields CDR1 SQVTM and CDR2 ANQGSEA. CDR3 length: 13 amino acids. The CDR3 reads CSVASGSSYEQYF. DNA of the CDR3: TGCAGCGTTGCTAGCGGGAGCTCCTACGAGCAGTACTTC.

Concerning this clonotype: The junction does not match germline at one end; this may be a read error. The CDR3 protein is CARSPEDRGNTEAFF. The DNA of the CDR3 is TGTGCCCGCTCACCGGAAGACAGGGGGAACACTGAAGCTTTCTTT. The chain combines TRBV18 with TRBJ1-1; TRBD1 matches at 8 bases. The CDR3 has 15 residues. Germline CDR1 and CDR2: KGHSH and LQKENI.

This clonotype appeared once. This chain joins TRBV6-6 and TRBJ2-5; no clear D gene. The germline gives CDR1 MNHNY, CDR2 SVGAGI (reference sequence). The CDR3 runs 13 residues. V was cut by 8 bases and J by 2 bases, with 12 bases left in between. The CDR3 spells CASLDVGQETQYF. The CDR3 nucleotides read TGTGCCAGCCTTGATGTGGGGCAAGAGACCCAGTACTTC.

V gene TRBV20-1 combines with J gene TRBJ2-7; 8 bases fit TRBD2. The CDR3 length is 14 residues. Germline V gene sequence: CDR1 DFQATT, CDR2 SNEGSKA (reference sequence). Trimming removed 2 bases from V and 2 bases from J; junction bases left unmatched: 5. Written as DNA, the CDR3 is TGCAGTGCTAGACACCTTAGCGGGACCTACGAGCAGTACTTC. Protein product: CSARHLSGTYEQYF.

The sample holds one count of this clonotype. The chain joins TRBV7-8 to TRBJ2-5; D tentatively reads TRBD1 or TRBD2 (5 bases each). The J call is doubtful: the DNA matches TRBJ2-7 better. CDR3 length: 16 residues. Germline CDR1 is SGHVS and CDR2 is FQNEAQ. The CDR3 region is CASSLGGVPTPYEQYF. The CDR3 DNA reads TGTGCCAGCAGCTTAGGAGGGGTCCCGACACCTTACGAGCAGTACTTC.

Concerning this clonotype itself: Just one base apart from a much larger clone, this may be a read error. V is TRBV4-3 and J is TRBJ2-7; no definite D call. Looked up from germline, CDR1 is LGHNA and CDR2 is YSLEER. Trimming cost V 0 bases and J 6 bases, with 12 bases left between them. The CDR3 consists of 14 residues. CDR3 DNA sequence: TGCGCCAGCAGCCAAGAGAATAACTGGGGCGAGCAGTACTTC. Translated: CASSQENNWGEQYF.

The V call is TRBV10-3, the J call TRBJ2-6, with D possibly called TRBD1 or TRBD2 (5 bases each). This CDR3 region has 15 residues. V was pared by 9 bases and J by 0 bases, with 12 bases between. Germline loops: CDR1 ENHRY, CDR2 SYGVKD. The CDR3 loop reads CAIRDGASGANVLTF. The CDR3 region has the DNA TGTGCCATACGGGACGGCGCCTCTGGGGCCAACGTCCTGACTTTC.

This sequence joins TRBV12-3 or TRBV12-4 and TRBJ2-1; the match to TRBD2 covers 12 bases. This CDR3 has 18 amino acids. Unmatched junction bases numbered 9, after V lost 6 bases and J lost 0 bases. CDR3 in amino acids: CASRPRLAGALSYNEQFF. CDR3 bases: TGTGCCAGCAGGCCCCGACTAGCGGGAGCCCTCTCCTACAATGAGCAGTTCTTC.

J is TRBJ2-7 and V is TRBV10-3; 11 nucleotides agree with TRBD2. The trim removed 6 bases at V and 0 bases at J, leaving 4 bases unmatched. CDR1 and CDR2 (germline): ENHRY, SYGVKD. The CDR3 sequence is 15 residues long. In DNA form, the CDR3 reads TGTGCCATCAGGAAGACTAGCGGGACCTCCTACGAGCAGTACTTC. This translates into CAIRKTSGTSYEQYF.

The CDR3 coding sequence is TGCGCCAGCAGCCAAGAAACTGGGCCCTCTCCCACTGAAGCTTTCTTT. Protein sequence: CASSQETGPSPTEAFF. The V gene is TRBV4-3, the J gene TRBJ1-1; D unresolved. This CDR3 spans 16 amino acids. Germline V gene sequence: CDR1 LGHNA, CDR2 YSLEER. V lost 0 bases and J 4 bases, leaving 15 bases between the germline ends.

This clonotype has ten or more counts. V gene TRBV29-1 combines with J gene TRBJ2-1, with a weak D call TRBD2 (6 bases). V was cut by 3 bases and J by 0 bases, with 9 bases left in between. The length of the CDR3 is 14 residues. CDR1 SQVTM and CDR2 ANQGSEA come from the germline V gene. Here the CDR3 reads CSVEGRGSYNEQFF. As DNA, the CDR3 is TGCAGCGTTGAGGGGCGGGGCTCCTACAATGAGCAGTTCTTC.

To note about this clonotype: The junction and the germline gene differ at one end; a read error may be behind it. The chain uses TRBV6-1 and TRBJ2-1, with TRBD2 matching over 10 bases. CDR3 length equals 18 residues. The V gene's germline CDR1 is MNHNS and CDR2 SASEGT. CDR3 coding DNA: TGTACCAGCAGTGGTCAGATATTTACTAGCGGGAAGTACAATGAGCAGTTCTTC. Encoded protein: CTSSGQIFTSGKYNEQFF.

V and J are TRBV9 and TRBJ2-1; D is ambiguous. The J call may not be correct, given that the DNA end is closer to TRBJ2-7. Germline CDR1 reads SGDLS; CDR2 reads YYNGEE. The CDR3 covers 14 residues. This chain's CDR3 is CASSVRTENNEQYF. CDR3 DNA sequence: TGTGCCAGCAGCGTCCGAACAGAGAACAATGAGCAGTACTTC.

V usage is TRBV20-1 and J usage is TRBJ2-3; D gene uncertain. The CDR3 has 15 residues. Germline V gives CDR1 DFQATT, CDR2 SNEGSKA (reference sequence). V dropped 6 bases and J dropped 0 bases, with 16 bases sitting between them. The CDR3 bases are TGCAGTGCCGTAGACCCGGGCACCAGCACAGATACGCAGTATTTT. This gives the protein CSAVDPGTSTDTQYF.

This CDR3 reads CASSTIAVGEQFF. The CDR3 DNA reads as TGTGCCAGCAGTACGATAGCGGTGGGCGAGCAGTTCTTC. V and J are TRBV28 and TRBJ2-1; maybe TRBD2 (6 bases). Trimming left V 5 bases short and J 10 bases short, with 15 bases between. The CDR3 runs 13 residues. Germline V gene sequence: CDR1 MDHEN, CDR2 SYDVKM.

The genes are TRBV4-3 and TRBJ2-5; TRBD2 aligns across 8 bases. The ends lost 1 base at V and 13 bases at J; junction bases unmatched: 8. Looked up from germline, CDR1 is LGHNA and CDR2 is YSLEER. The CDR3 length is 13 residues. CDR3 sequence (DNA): TGCGCCAGCAGCCAAGCGAGCGGGAGTCAGGCGTACTTC. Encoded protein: CASSQASGSQAYF.

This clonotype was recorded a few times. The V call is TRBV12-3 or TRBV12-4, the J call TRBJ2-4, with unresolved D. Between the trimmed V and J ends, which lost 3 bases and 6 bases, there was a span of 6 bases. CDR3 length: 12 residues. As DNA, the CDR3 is TGTGCCAGCAGTTTCGCGGTAAACATTCAGTACTTC. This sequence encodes CASSFAVNIQYF.

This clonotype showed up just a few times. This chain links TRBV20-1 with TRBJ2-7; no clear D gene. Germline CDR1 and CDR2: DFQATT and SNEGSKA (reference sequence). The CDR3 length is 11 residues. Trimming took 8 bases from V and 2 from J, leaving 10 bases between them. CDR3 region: CSLGVPYEQYF. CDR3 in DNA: TGCAGTTTAGGAGTCCCCTACGAGCAGTACTTC.

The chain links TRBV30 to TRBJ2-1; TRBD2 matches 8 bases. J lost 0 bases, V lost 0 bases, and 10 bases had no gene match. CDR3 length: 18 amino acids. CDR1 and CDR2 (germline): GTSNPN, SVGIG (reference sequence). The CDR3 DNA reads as TGTGCCTGGAGTGTACGGGCCCCGACTAGCGCCTCCTACAATGAGCAGTTCTTC. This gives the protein CAWSVRAPTSASYNEQFF.

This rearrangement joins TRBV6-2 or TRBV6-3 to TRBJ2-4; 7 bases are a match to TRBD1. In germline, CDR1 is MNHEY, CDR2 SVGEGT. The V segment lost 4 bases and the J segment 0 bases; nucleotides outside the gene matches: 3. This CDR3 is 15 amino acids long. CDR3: CASSWDRVAKNIQYF. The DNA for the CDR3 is TGTGCCAGCAGTTGGGACAGAGTAGCCAAAAACATTCAGTACTTC.

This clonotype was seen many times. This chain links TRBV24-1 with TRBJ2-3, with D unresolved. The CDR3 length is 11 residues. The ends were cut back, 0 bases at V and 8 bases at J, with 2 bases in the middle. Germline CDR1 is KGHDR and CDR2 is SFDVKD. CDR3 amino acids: CATSDLATQYF. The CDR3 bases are TGTGCCACCAGTGATTTGGCTACGCAGTATTTT.

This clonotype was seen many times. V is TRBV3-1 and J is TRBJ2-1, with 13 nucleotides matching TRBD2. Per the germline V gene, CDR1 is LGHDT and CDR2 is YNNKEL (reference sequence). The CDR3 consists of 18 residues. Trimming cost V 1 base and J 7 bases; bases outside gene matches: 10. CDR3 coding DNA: TGTGCCAGCAGCCAAGGAGGGGACGGACTAGCGGGAGATAATGAGCAGTTCTTC. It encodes CASSQGGDGLAGDNEQFF.

CDR3 loop: CASSLEMGTRAAFF. CDR3 nucleotides: TGTGCCAGCAGCTTAGAAATGGGCACCCGGGCGGCTTTCTTT. The gene calls are TRBV11-2 and TRBJ1-1; D is unclear. V lost 0 bases and J 11 bases, leaving 16 bases between the germline ends. Germline V gene sequence: CDR1 SGHAT, CDR2 FQNNGV. The CDR3 length is 14 residues.

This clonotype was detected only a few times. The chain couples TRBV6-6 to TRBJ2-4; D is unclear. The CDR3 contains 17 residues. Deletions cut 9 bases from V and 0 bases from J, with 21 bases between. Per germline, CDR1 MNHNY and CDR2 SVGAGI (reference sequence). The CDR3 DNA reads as TGTGCCAGTAAGGCGGTGGGCCAGATGCTAGCCAAAAACATTCAGTACTTC. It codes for CASKAVGQMLAKNIQYF.